The rows below give T cell receptor beta chains drawn from one sample of a study of response to subunit inactivated influenza vaccine. TCRdb passed the RT-PCR reads through MiXCR, listing each CDR3 protein once. The table shows more than 700,000 distinct CDR3 sequences, with 21% occurring only once. The specimen comprised PBMCs from blood, sampled 5 to 6 days after vaccination. Receptors originate from a man between 45 and 60 years old who received an inactivated influenza vaccine. Both conserved end residues are part of each CDR3. Each record gives: CDR3 protein, clone size, V gene, J gene, CDR3 length. The size of a clone is reported for some rows only, either as once, few or many, or as a class for expanded clones.

cdr3_aa: CASSPQTGGVQETQYF
clone_size: -
v_call: TRBV7-6
j_call: TRBJ2-5
cdr3_length: 16

cdr3_aa: CASTSTVNYGYTF
clone_size: few
v_call: TRBV12-3/TRBV12-4
j_call: TRBJ1-2
cdr3_length: 13

cdr3_aa: CATSRDGQIPDTQYF
clone_size: -
v_call: TRBV15
j_call: TRBJ2-3
cdr3_length: 15

cdr3_aa: CASSLQTGGETQYF
clone_size: many
v_call: TRBV7-2
j_call: TRBJ2-5
cdr3_length: 14

cdr3_aa: CATRDVRGYTF
clone_size: -
v_call: TRBV28
j_call: TRBJ1-2
cdr3_length: 11

cdr3_aa: CASSQDSGVGTEAFF
clone_size: few
v_call: TRBV4-2
j_call: TRBJ1-1
cdr3_length: 15

cdr3_aa: CSVEGAWTGGVYEQYF
clone_size: many
v_call: TRBV29-1
j_call: TRBJ2-7
cdr3_length: 16

cdr3_aa: CASSFGTGETGELFF
clone_size: few
v_call: TRBV7-9
j_call: TRBJ2-2
cdr3_length: 15

cdr3_aa: CASSEGTSGDSDTQYF
clone_size: few
v_call: TRBV2
j_call: TRBJ2-3
cdr3_length: 16

cdr3_aa: CSAEDRGPSPLHF
clone_size: -
v_call: TRBV20-1
j_call: TRBJ1-6
cdr3_length: 13

cdr3_aa: CASSVGTSGGLSSYNEQFF
clone_size: -
v_call: TRBV9
j_call: TRBJ2-1
cdr3_length: 19

cdr3_aa: CSSRALAPQKNIQYF
clone_size: -
v_call: TRBV5-1
j_call: TRBJ2-4
cdr3_length: 15

cdr3_aa: CASSQEALAGGGETQYF
clone_size: many
v_call: TRBV4-2
j_call: TRBJ2-5
cdr3_length: 17

cdr3_aa: CASSEVGQGTEAFF
clone_size: few
v_call: TRBV2
j_call: TRBJ1-1
cdr3_length: 14

cdr3_aa: CSASRSGGQEQPQHF
clone_size: -
v_call: TRBV20-1
j_call: TRBJ1-5
cdr3_length: 15

cdr3_aa: CASSERTSGRGLHSEQFF
clone_size: -
v_call: TRBV12-3/TRBV12-4
j_call: TRBJ2-1
cdr3_length: 18

cdr3_aa: CASSLGEYNEQFF
clone_size: -
v_call: TRBV11-2
j_call: TRBJ2-1
cdr3_length: 13

cdr3_aa: CASSLRRTLNRPPTEAFF
clone_size: many
v_call: TRBV12-3/TRBV12-4
j_call: TRBJ1-1
cdr3_length: 18

cdr3_aa: CASSRGQISGANVLTF
clone_size: -
v_call: TRBV5-1
j_call: TRBJ2-6
cdr3_length: 16

cdr3_aa: CASSVGDRVSPLHF
clone_size: few
v_call: TRBV9
j_call: TRBJ1-6
cdr3_length: 14

cdr3_aa: CASSWGQGFTGELFF
clone_size: -
v_call: TRBV5-5
j_call: TRBJ2-2
cdr3_length: 15

cdr3_aa: CSASPSGSQETQYF
clone_size: -
v_call: TRBV20-1
j_call: TRBJ2-5
cdr3_length: 14

cdr3_aa: CASRFQQGGEQFF
clone_size: few
v_call: TRBV7-8
j_call: TRBJ2-1
cdr3_length: 13

cdr3_aa: CASSQDRLAVQETQYF
clone_size: -
v_call: TRBV4-2
j_call: TRBJ2-5
cdr3_length: 16

cdr3_aa: CASSLGGLAGNEQYF
clone_size: many
v_call: TRBV7-2
j_call: TRBJ2-7
cdr3_length: 15

cdr3_aa: CASTQVSEAFF
clone_size: -
v_call: TRBV12-3/TRBV12-4
j_call: TRBJ1-1
cdr3_length: 11

cdr3_aa: CSVVQGRDAEAFF
clone_size: -
v_call: TRBV20-1
j_call: TRBJ1-1
cdr3_length: 13

cdr3_aa: CASSLVRFRDRDLNEQFF
clone_size: -
v_call: TRBV5-6
j_call: TRBJ2-1
cdr3_length: 18

cdr3_aa: CASSLSTGREAFF
clone_size: -
v_call: TRBV12-3/TRBV12-4
j_call: TRBJ1-1
cdr3_length: 13

cdr3_aa: CASSSTSKGLYYEQYF
clone_size: few
v_call: TRBV7-2
j_call: TRBJ2-7
cdr3_length: 16

cdr3_aa: CASRKGFSGEQYF
clone_size: -
v_call: TRBV27
j_call: TRBJ2-7
cdr3_length: 13

cdr3_aa: CATSDATGLGTDTQYF
clone_size: -
v_call: TRBV24-1
j_call: TRBJ2-3
cdr3_length: 16

cdr3_aa: CASRAPGTGRWGGELFF
clone_size: -
v_call: TRBV12-3/TRBV12-4
j_call: TRBJ2-2
cdr3_length: 17

cdr3_aa: CASSRTEFNEQFF
clone_size: -
v_call: TRBV7-7
j_call: TRBJ2-1
cdr3_length: 13

cdr3_aa: CSARPPPGQLYTDTQYF
clone_size: few
v_call: TRBV20-1
j_call: TRBJ2-3
cdr3_length: 17

cdr3_aa: CSAGGQTENSNQPQHF
clone_size: -
v_call: TRBV20-1
j_call: TRBJ1-5
cdr3_length: 16

cdr3_aa: CATSREGFRGYQETQYF
clone_size: -
v_call: TRBV15
j_call: TRBJ2-5
cdr3_length: 17

cdr3_aa: CASTLSGAGGNEKLFF
clone_size: -
v_call: TRBV12-3/TRBV12-4
j_call: TRBJ1-4
cdr3_length: 16

cdr3_aa: CSAWTALENEQFF
clone_size: few
v_call: TRBV20-1
j_call: TRBJ2-1
cdr3_length: 13

cdr3_aa: CAIRRDTQETQYF
clone_size: few
v_call: TRBV10-3
j_call: TRBJ2-5
cdr3_length: 13

cdr3_aa: CSARDGGALSGNEQFF
clone_size: -
v_call: TRBV20-1
j_call: TRBJ2-1
cdr3_length: 16

cdr3_aa: CASRQLGYNEQFF
clone_size: many
v_call: TRBV30
j_call: TRBJ2-1
cdr3_length: 13

cdr3_aa: CATSESSGKRYNEQFF
clone_size: -
v_call: TRBV24-1
j_call: TRBJ2-1
cdr3_length: 16

cdr3_aa: CASSGMAGTYNEQFF
clone_size: -
v_call: TRBV2
j_call: TRBJ2-1
cdr3_length: 15

cdr3_aa: CASSIGYEQYF
clone_size: many
v_call: TRBV28
j_call: TRBJ2-7
cdr3_length: 11

cdr3_aa: CASSSTSGETQYF
clone_size: -
v_call: TRBV11-2
j_call: TRBJ2-5
cdr3_length: 13

cdr3_aa: CASSLSGTNNEQFF
clone_size: -
v_call: TRBV7-2
j_call: TRBJ2-1
cdr3_length: 14

cdr3_aa: CASSGRYEQYF
clone_size: many
v_call: TRBV12-3/TRBV12-4
j_call: TRBJ2-7
cdr3_length: 11

cdr3_aa: CASSQAPDRNYYGYTF
clone_size: -
v_call: TRBV4-1
j_call: TRBJ1-2
cdr3_length: 16

cdr3_aa: CASSLPRGGSDTQYF
clone_size: few
v_call: TRBV7-2
j_call: TRBJ2-3
cdr3_length: 15

cdr3_aa: CASSPQRDTQYF
clone_size: -
v_call: TRBV18
j_call: TRBJ2-3
cdr3_length: 12

cdr3_aa: CASSFRVSTDTQYF
clone_size: few
v_call: TRBV12-3/TRBV12-4
j_call: TRBJ2-3
cdr3_length: 14

cdr3_aa: CASRKESNQPQHF
clone_size: -
v_call: TRBV12-3/TRBV12-4
j_call: TRBJ1-5
cdr3_length: 13

cdr3_aa: CASRDRTGVLDSPLHF
clone_size: few
v_call: TRBV6-1
j_call: TRBJ1-6
cdr3_length: 16

cdr3_aa: CSASLQGPQETQYF
clone_size: -
v_call: TRBV20-1
j_call: TRBJ2-5
cdr3_length: 14

cdr3_aa: CASSLDGGSQYF
clone_size: -
v_call: TRBV5-1
j_call: TRBJ2-7
cdr3_length: 12